This T cell receptor (beta chain) stems from a study of blood T cell repertoires in COVID-19 (dated by TCRdb to 2020 to 2021). Background for the entire study: Samples covering the acute and convalescent phases of COVID-19 were provided by collaborators in the United States, Italy and Spain. The prospective study material was composed of cDNA or gDNA derived from T cells, B-cell-depleted T cells, or PBMCs. The dataset comprised deeply sampled blood TCRbeta repertoires from subjects exposed to, actively infected with, or recovered from COVID-19. The repertoires were released in a freely available public database meant as a resource for research on the immune response to SARS-CoV-2. The samples were drawn from the first 160 participants of the ongoing ImmuneRACE study and from 1,254 subjects provided by 6 global collaborators. The sample metadata nearly always contained a de-identified subject ID, COVID-19 status, age in years and sex. Where HLA class I and class II types were available, the types were taken from metadata supplied by the sample provider, not from assay-based typing.

TCRbeta CDR3 regions were amplified from genomic DNA using the immunoSEQ Assay, a bias-controlled multiplex PCR. The study's own analysis went as follows. The number of nucleated cells in each sample was estimated from the amplification of reference gene primers within the assay. To quantify the absolute abundance of each unique TCRbeta CDR3 rearrangement, sequence reads were collapsed and filtered. For each sample, productive Simpson clonality was calculated as the square root of Simpson's diversity index across productive rearrangements. Not all clones reach the TCRdb copy of this immuneACCESS table, which keeps in-frame sequences only. Checked studies attribute under half of the gap to unresolved V genes and leave the rest unexplained. D and trimming come from the DNA, and the V and J calls and clone size come from that table. The sample table contains over 200,000 clones; only one count was recorded for approximately 83% of them. The top ten constitute around 1.3% of the sample.

One collaborating source in Seattle enrolled patients while the patients were actively infected and followed the patients over time throughout the course of disease. Collaborating institutions collected whole blood in K2EDTA tubes following their own protocols. For TCRbeta analysis, collaborators shipped samples as frozen whole blood, isolated PBMCs, or DNA extracted from either of those sample types. Study-level results and caveats: Clinical and demographic metadata were provided uncurated, with the amount varying by source and participant.

The CDR3 sequence holds 15 residues, the cysteine and phenylalanine included. Kept here is only the CDR3 DNA, which spans 45 bases and is read in frame from base 1. V is pruned by 0 bases and J by 1 base, leaving 1 base of the junction without a gene match. The germline V gene (reference sequence) specifies MNHNY as CDR1 and SVGAGI as CDR2. Concerning this clone: The antigen this receptor binds is unknown. It has no much larger one-base neighbor in the sample; base qualities were not kept.

The source material was peripheral blood. The chain employs TRBV6-6 and TRBJ2-3, with 7 bases aligning to TRBD2. The receptor's source is a woman aged 30 to 39 with COVID-19, enrolled during active disease. The bases are TGTGCCAGCAGTTACTCCCTAGCGGGCACAGATACGCAGTATTTT. Its amino acids are CASSYSLAGTDTQYF.